The 16 T cell receptor beta chains given below trace back to one sample, sequenced in a study of T cells after yellow fever vaccination. TCRdb processed the 5' RACE reads anew with MiXCR; each CDR3 protein has one entry. Here the sample spans some 350,000 distinct CDR3 sequences, over 4% being singletons. The input for sequencing was PBMCs, taken 5 days after the yellow fever booster vaccination. The receptor set was obtained from a man between 18 and 35 years old who received the YFV17D yellow fever vaccine.

The chain has TRBV7-2 and TRBJ2-3, with 7 bases that match TRBD2. V was clipped by 1 base and J by 3 bases; unmatched bases: 4. Germline loops: CDR1 SGHTA, CDR2 FQGNSA. The CDR3 sequence is 15 residues long. CDR3 nucleotide sequence: TGTGCCAGCAGCTTAGGGGCGGGGGAGACAGATACGCAGTATTTT. Residues: CASSLGAGETDTQYF.

The chain couples TRBV7-2 to TRBJ2-2, with a possible D match to TRBD1 (5 bases). The CDR3 is made up of 16 amino acids. V was cut by 1 base and J by 9 bases, with 18 bases left in between. Germline lookup yields CDR1 SGHTA and CDR2 FQGNSA. The CDR3 loop reads CASSLDHRSFERELFF. CDR3 DNA sequence: TGTGCCAGCAGCTTAGATCACAGGTCCTTCGAGCGGGAGCTGTTTTTT.

This chain links TRBV24-1 with TRBJ2-3, with 9 bases matching TRBD2. There are 16 residues in the CDR3. In germline, CDR1 is KGHDR, CDR2 SFDVKD. Germline trimming cut 1 base from V and 1 base from J; bases unmatched to any gene: 2. This CDR3 is CATSDFPSGGTDTQYF. The CDR3 coding sequence is TGTGCCACCAGTGATTTTCCTAGCGGGGGCACAGATACGCAGTATTTT.

V usage is TRBV20-1 and J usage is TRBJ1-5; D uncertain. The CDR3 has 12 residues. Germline V gives CDR1 DFQATT, CDR2 SNEGSKA (reference sequence). V was trimmed by 5 bases and J by 7 bases, leaving 12 bases between them. CDR3 protein: CSARPLGQPQHF. The CDR3 nucleotides are TGCAGTGCTCGACCCCTTGGGCAGCCCCAGCATTTT.

This clonotype appeared a few times. The chain uses TRBV6-2 or TRBV6-3 and TRBJ2-7; 7 positions match TRBD2. Germline lookup yields CDR1 MNHEY and CDR2 SVGEGT. Trimming removed 2 bases from V and 2 bases from J; junction bases left unmatched: 0. This CDR3 has 13 amino acids. CDR3 residues: CASSYGLAYEQYV. The CDR3 bases are TGTGCCAGCAGTTACGGACTAGCCTACGAGCAGTACGTC.

This clonotype was seen only a few times. The chain combines TRBV7-2 with TRBJ2-2; 7 bases fit TRBD2. In germline, CDR1 is SGHTA, CDR2 FQGNSA. V was pared by 4 bases and J by 5 bases, with 7 bases of the junction left unmatched. The CDR3 runs to 15 residues. CDR3 protein: CASSSTGTKTGELFF. CDR3 DNA: TGTGCCAGCAGCTCCACCGGGACTAAAACCGGGGAGCTGTTTTTT. The whole variable domain, filled in from reference TRBV7-2 and TRBJ2-2, reads GAGVSQSPSNKVTEKGKDVELRCDPISGHTALYWYRQSLGQGLEFLIYFQGNSAPDKSGLPSDRFSAERTGGSVSTLTIQRTQQEDSAVYLCASSSTGTKTGELFFGEGSRLTVL.

This chain links TRBV12-3 or TRBV12-4 with TRBJ1-2; perhaps TRBD1 as D (6 bases). This CDR3 comprises 14 residues. The V end lost 5 bases, the J end lost 4 bases, and 14 bases lay between the germline ends. This chain's CDR3 is CASSPFGGLYGYTF. DNA of the CDR3: TGTGCCAGCAGTCCATTCGGGGGGCTCTATGGCTACACCTTC.

This rearrangement joins TRBV7-6 to TRBJ1-2; TRBD1 might be the D (5 bases). The V and J ends lost 1 base and 8 bases respectively, with 11 bases between them. The germline gives CDR1 SGHVS, CDR2 FNYEAQ. The CDR3 loop spans 13 amino acids. CDR3 nucleotide sequence: TGTGCCAGCAGCTTAGGCAGGGCTGAAGGCTACACCTTC. Amino acids: CASSLGRAEGYTF.

This clonotype was observed at least ten times. The rearrangement uses TRBV9 and TRBJ2-2, with D perhaps matching TRBD2 (5 bases). The CDR3 has 13 residues. V was trimmed by 0 bases and J by 6 bases, leaving 6 bases between them. The germline V gene encodes CDR1 SGDLS and CDR2 YYNGEE. The CDR3 nucleotides are TGTGCCAGCAGCGTAGTCGGGGCCGGGGAGCTGTTTTTT. This sequence encodes CASSVVGAGELFF. Full variable domain (missing parts from reference TRBV9 and TRBJ2-2): DSGVTQTPKHLITATGQRVTLRCSPRSGDLSVYWYQQSLDQGLQFLIQYYNGEERAKGNILERFSAQQFPDLHSELNLSSLELGDSALYFCASSVVGAGELFFGEGSRLTVL.

This clonotype was detected a few times. The chain employs TRBV6-6 and TRBJ2-3; D is possibly TRBD2 (6 bases). The CDR3 extends over 15 amino acids. Germline V lookup: CDR1 MNHNY, CDR2 SVGAGI (reference sequence). Trimming took off 0 bases at V and 1 base at J, with 8 bases between the two ends. CDR3 DNA sequence: TGTGCCAGCAGTTACTCGATAGCGGGCACAGATACGCAGTATTTT. This translates into CASSYSIAGTDTQYF.

This clonotype has just a few counts. The rearrangement joins TRBV7-9 to TRBJ1-2; no definite D call. The CDR3 extends over 18 amino acids. Trimming removed 1 base from V and 5 bases from J, with 23 bases in between. From germline, CDR1 is SEHNR and CDR2 FQNEAQ (reference sequence). The CDR3 spells CASSLGKETTEGLYGYTF. The CDR3 DNA reads TGTGCCAGCAGCTTAGGGAAGGAAACCACAGAAGGCCTTTATGGCTACACCTTC.

This clonotype was seen many times. The chain carries TRBV9 and TRBJ2-3, with TRBD1 matching 11 bases. V shed 8 bases, J shed 5 bases, and the junction held 4 bases outside the gene matches. The length of the CDR3 is 13 residues. The germline CDR1 and CDR2 sequences are SGDLS and YYNGEE. The CDR3 here is CARPDRGRDTQYF. The CDR3, as DNA: TGTGCCAGGCCGGACAGGGGGCGAGATACGCAGTATTTT.

This clonotype was seen many times. J is TRBJ1-1 and V is TRBV5-1; D is perhaps TRBD1 (5 bases). Per the germline V gene, CDR1 is SGHRS and CDR2 is YFSETQ. Trimming took 0 bases from V and 10 from J, leaving 13 bases between them. The CDR3 totals 13 residues. CDR3 loop: CASSLEAGLGAFF. The CDR3 DNA follows: TGCGCCAGCAGCTTGGAGGCAGGGCTCGGAGCTTTCTTT.

The rearrangement joins TRBV5-6 to TRBJ2-7; perhaps TRBD1 as D (5 bases). The CDR3 contains 13 residues. Per germline, CDR1 SGHDT and CDR2 YYEEEE. Trimming removed 4 bases from V and 4 bases from J, with 12 bases in between. CDR3 DNA: TGTGCCAGCAGCAAAGATTCAGGGTACGAGCAGTACGTC. This codes for CASSKDSGYEQYV.

This clonotype has more than one count but fewer than ten. The rearrangement links TRBV24-1 to TRBJ1-1, with D possibly matching TRBD1 (5 bases). Germline loops: CDR1 KGHDR, CDR2 SFDVKD. The CDR3 totals 13 residues. V lost 10 bases, J lost 5 bases, and 16 bases lay in between. The DNA for the CDR3 is TGTGCCACAAGAAAGAACGAGGGGACTGAAGCTTTCTTT. Translated, it gives CATRKNEGTEAFF.

J is TRBJ1-1 and V is TRBV6-5; the D is unclear. V was pared by 4 bases and J by 6 bases, with 12 bases between. Per the germline V gene, CDR1 is MNHEY and CDR2 is SVGAGI. CDR3 length equals 13 residues. CDR3 sequence: CASSSPLGAEAFF. CDR3 DNA: TGTGCCAGCAGTTCCCCTCTTGGCGCTGAAGCTTTCTTT.